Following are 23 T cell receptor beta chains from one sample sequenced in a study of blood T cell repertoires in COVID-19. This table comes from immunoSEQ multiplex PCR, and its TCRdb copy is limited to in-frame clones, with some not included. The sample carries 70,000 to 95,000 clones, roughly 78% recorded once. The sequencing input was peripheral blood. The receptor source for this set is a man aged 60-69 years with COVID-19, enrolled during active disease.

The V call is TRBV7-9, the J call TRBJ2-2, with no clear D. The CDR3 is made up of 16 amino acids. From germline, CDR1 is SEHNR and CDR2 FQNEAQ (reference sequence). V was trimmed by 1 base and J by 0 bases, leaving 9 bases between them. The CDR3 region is CASSLDRSPNTGELFF. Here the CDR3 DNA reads TGTGCCAGCAGCTTAGATCGGTCTCCGAACACCGGGGAGCTGTTTTTT.

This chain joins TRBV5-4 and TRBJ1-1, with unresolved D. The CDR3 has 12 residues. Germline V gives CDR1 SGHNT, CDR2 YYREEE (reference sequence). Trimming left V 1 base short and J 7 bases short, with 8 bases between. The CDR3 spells CASSLFSFEAFF. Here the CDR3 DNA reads TGTGCCAGCAGCTTGTTTTCATTTGAAGCTTTCTTT.

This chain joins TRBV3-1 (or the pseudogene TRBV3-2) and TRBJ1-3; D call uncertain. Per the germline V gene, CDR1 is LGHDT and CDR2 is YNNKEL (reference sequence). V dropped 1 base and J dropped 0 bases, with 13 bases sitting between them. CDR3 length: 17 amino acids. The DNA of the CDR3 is TGTGCCAGCAGCCAAGGCCTGGCCATCACCTCTGGAAACACCATATATTTT. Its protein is CASSQGLAITSGNTIYF.

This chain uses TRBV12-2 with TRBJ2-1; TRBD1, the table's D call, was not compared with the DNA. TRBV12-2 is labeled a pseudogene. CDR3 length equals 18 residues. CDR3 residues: CASRSPLGAGGGMNEQFF. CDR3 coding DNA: TGTGCAAGTCGCTCCCCCTTGGGTGCAGGGGGAGGTATGAATGAGCAGTTCTTC.

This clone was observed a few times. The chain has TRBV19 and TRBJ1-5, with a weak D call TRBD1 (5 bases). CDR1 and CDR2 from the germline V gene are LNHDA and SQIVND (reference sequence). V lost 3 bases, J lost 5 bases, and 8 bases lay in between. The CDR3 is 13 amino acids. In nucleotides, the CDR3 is TGTGCCAGTAGTATCAGGGAGGATCAGCCCCAGCATTTT. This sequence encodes CASSIREDQPQHF.

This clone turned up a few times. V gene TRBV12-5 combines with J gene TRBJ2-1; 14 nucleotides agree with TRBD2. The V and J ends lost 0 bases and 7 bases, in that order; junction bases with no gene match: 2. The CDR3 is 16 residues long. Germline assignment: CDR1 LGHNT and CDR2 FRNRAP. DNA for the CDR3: TGTGCTAGTGGTTTGGTAGGACTAGCGGGAGGAAATGAGCAGTTCTTC. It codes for CASGLVGLAGGNEQFF.

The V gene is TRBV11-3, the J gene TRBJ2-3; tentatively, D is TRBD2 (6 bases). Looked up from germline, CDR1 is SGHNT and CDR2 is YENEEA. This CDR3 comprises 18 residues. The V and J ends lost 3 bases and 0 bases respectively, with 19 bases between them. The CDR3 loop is CASSLGSVAAPSTDTQYF. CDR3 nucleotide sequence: TGTGCCAGCAGCTTGGGCTCGGTAGCGGCTCCTAGCACAGATACGCAGTATTTT.

The CDR3, as DNA: TGTGCCAGCAGCGTTCTAGCGGGAGGGGTCACCGGGGAGCTGTTTTTT. This gives the protein CASSVLAGGVTGELFF. The chain is built from TRBV5-4 and TRBJ2-2, with TRBD2 identical over 12 bases. This CDR3 is built from 16 residues. The germline V gene encodes CDR1 SGHNT and CDR2 YYREEE (reference sequence). Unmatched junction bases numbered 5, after V lost 4 bases and J lost 4 bases. The full variable domain, in which reference TRBV5-4 and TRBJ2-2 provide the parts outside the CDR3, is ETGVTQSPTHLIKTRGQQVTLRCSSQSGHNTVSWYQQALGQGPQFIFQYYREEENGRGNFPPRFSGLQFPNYSSELNVNALELDDSALYLCASSVLAGGVTGELFFGEGSRLTVL.

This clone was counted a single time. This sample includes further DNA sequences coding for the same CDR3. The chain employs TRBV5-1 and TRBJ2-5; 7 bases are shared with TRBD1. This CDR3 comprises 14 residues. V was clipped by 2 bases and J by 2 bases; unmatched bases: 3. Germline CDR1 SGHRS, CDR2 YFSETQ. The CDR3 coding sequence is TGCGCCAGCAGCTTCGGGACAGTTCAAGAGACCCAGTACTTC. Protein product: CASSFGTVQETQYF. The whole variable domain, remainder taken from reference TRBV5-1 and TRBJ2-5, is KAGVTQTPRYLIKTRGQQVTLSCSPISGHRSVSWYQQTPGQGLQFLFEYFSETQRNKGNFPGRFSGRQFSNSRSEMNVSTLELGDSALYLCASSFGTVQETQYFGPGTRLLVL.

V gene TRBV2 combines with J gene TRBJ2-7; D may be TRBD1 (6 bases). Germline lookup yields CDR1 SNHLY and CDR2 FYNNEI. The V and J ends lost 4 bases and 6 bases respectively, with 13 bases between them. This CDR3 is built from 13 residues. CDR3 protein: CASSGDTRGEQYF. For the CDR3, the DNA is TGTGCCAGCAGTGGGGACACTAGGGGCGAGCAGTACTTC.

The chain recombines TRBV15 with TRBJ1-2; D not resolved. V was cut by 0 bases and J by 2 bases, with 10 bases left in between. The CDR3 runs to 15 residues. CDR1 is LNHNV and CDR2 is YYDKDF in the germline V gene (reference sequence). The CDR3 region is CATSREYGSNYGYTF. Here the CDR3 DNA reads TGTGCCACCAGCAGAGAATATGGGAGCAACTATGGCTACACCTTC.

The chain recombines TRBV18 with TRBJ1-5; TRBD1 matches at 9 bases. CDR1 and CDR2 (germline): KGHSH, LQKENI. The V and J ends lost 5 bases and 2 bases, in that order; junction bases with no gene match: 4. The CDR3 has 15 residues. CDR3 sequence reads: CASSADRGGNQPQHF. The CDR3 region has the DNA TGTGCCAGCTCAGCGGACAGGGGAGGCAATCAGCCCCAGCATTTT.

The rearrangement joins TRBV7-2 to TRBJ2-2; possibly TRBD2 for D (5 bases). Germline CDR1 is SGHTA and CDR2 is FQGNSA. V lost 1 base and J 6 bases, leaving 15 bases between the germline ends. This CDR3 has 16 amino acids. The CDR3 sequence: CASSLEFAGIAGELFF. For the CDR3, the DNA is TGTGCCAGCAGCTTAGAGTTCGCGGGCATCGCCGGGGAGCTGTTTTTT. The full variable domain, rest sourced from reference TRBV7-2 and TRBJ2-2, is GAGVSQSPSNKVTEKGKDVELRCDPISGHTALYWYRQSLGQGLEFLIYFQGNSAPDKSGLPSDRFSAERTGGSVSTLTIQRTQQEDSAVYLCASSLEFAGIAGELFFGEGSRLTVL.

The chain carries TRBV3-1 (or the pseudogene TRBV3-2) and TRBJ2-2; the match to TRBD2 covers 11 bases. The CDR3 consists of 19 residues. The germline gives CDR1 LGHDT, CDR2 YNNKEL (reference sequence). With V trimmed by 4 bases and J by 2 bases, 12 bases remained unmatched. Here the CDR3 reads CASSRVSSGGTENTGELFF. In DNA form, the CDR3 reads TGTGCCAGCAGCCGCGTTTCTAGCGGGGGGACCGAAAACACCGGGGAGCTGTTTTTT.

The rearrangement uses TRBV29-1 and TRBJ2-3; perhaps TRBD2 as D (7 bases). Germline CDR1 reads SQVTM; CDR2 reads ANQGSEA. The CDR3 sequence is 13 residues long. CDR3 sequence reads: CSLRGGASDTQYF. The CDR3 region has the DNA TGCAGTTTGAGGGGGGGCGCGTCAGATACGCAGTATTTT.

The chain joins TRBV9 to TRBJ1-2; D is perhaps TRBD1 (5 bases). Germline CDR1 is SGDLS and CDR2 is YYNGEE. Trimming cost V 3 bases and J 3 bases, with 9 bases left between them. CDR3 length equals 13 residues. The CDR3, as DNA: TGTGCCAGCAGCGGGACAACCTACTATGGCTACACCTTC. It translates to CASSGTTYYGYTF.

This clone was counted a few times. CDR3 amino acids: CASSSRLQGNTEAFF. The CDR3 bases are TGTGCCAGCAGTTCCCGCCTACAGGGGAACACTGAAGCTTTCTTT. The V and J genes are TRBV27 and TRBJ1-1, with a possible D match to TRBD1 (6 bases). V lost 4 bases, J lost 1 base, and 13 bases lay in between. The V gene's germline CDR1 is MNHEY and CDR2 SMNVEV (reference sequence). The CDR3 loop spans 15 amino acids.

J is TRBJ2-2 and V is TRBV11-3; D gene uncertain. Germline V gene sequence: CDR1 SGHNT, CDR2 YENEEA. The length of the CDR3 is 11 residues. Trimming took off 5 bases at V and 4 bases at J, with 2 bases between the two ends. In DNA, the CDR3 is TGTGCCAGCAGCCTCACCGGGGAGCTGTTTTTT. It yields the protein CASSLTGELFF.

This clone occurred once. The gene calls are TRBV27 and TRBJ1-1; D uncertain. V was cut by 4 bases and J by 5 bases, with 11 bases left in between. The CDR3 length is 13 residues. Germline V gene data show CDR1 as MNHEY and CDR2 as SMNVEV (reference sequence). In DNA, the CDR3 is TGTGCCAGCAGTTATCCGGGGAAAACTGAAGCTTTCTTT. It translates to CASSYPGKTEAFF.

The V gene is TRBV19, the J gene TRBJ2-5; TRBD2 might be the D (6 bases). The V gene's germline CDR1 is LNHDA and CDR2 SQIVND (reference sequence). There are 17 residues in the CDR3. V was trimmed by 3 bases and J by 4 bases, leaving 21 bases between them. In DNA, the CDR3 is TGTGCCAGTAGTATTAGCGGCGGTGGGATGGAGACAGAGACCCAGTACTTC. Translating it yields CASSISGGGMETETQYF. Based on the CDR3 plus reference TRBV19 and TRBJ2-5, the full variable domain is DGGITQSPKYLFRKEGQNVTLSCEQNLNHDAMYWYRQDPGQGLRLIYYSQIVNDFQKGDIAEGYSVSREKKESFPLTVTSAQKNPTAFYLCASSISGGGMETETQYFGPGTRLLVL.

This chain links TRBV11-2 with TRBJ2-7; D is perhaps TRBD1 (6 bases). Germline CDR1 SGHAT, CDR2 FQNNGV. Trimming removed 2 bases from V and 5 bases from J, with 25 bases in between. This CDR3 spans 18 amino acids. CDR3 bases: TGTGCCAGCAGCTTACGGGGCAAGGGGGACCCAAAGGCTCACGAGCAGTACTTC. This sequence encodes CASSLRGKGDPKAHEQYF.

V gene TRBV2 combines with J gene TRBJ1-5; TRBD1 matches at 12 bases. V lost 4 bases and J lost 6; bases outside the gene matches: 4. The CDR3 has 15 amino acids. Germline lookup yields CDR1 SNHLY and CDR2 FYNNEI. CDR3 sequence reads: CASSGDRGPGQPQHF. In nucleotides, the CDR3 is TGTGCCAGCAGTGGGGACAGGGGGCCGGGTCAGCCCCAGCATTTT. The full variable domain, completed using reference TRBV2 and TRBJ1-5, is EPEVTQTPSHQVTQMGQEVILRCVPISNHLYFYWYRQILGQKVEFLVSFYNNEISEKSEIFDDQFSVERPDGSNFTLKIRSTKLEDSAMYFCASSGDRGPGQPQHFGDGTRLSIL.

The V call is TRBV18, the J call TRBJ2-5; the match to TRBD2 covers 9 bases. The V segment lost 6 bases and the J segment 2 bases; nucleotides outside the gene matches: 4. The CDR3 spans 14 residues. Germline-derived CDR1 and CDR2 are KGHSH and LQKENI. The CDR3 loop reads CASSSGGRQETQYF. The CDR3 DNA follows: TGTGCCAGCTCCAGCGGGGGGCGACAAGAGACCCAGTACTTC.